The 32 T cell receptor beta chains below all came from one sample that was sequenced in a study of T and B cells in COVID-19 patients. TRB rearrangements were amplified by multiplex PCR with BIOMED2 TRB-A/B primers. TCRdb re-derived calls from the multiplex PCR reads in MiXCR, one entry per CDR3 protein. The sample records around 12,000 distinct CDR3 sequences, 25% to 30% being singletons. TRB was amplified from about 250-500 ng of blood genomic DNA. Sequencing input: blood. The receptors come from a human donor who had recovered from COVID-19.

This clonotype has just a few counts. CDR3 in amino acids: CASSLDFGEVSGNTIYF. The DNA for the CDR3 is TGTGCCAGCAGCTTGGATTTCGGAGAGGTCTCTGGAAACACCATATATTTT. The chain joins TRBV5-4 to TRBJ1-3; D call uncertain. V was pared by 0 bases and J by 0 bases, with 13 bases between. The CDR3 runs to 17 residues. In germline, CDR1 is SGHNT, CDR2 YYREEE (reference sequence).

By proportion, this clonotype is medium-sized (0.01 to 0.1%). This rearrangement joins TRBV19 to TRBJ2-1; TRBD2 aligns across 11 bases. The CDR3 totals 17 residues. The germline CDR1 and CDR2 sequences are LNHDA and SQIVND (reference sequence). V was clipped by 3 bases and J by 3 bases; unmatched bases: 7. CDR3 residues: CASSIRTTSGSYNEQFF. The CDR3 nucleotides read TGTGCCAGTAGTATTAGAACTACTAGCGGGAGCTACAATGAGCAGTTCTTC.

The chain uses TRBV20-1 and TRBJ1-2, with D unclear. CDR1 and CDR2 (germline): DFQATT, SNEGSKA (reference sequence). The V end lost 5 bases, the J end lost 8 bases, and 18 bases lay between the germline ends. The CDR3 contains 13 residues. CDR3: CSAPWVSLNGYTF. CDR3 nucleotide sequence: TGCAGTGCTCCCTGGGTCAGTTTGAACGGCTACACCTTC.

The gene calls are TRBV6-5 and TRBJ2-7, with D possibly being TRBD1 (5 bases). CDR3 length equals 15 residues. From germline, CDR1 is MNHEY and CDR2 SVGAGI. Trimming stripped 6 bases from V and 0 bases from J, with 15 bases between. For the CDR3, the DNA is TGTGCCAGCAGAAATTTGGACACGCTCTCCTACGAGCAGTACTTC. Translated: CASRNLDTLSYEQYF.

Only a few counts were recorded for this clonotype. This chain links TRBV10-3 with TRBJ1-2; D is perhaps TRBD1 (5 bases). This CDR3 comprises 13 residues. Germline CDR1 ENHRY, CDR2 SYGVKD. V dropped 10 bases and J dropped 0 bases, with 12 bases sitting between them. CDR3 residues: CATRDAANYGYTF. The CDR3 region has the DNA TGTGCCACCCGGGACGCGGCTAACTATGGCTACACCTTC.

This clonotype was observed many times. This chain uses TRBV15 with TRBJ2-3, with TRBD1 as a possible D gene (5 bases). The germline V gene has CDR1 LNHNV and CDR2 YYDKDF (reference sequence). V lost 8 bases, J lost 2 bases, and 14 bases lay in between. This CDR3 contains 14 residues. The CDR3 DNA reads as TGTGCCACCGGCGGTGGGGCGAACACAGATACGCAGTATTTT. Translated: CATGGGANTDTQYF.

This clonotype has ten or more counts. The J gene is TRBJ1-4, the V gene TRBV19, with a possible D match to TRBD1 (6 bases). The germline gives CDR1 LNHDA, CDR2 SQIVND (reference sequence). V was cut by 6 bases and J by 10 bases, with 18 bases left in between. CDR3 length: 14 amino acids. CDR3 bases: TGTGCCAGTAGATCCGGCGGGGGCCGGAGAAAACTGTTTTTT. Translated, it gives CASRSGGGRRKLFF.

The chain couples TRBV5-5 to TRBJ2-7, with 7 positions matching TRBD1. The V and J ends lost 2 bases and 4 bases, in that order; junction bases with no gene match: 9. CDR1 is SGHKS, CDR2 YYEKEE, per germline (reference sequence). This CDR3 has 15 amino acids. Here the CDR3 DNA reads TGTGCCAGCAGCTTTAGACAGGGATTGCAGTACGAGCAGTACTTC. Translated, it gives CASSFRQGLQYEQYF.

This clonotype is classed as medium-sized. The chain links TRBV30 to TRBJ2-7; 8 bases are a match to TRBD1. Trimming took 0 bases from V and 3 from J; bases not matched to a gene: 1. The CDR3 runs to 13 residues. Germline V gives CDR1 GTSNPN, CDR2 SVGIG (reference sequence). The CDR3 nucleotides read TGTGCCTGGAGTGTGGGACAGGACTACGAGCAGTACGTC. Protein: CAWSVGQDYEQYV.

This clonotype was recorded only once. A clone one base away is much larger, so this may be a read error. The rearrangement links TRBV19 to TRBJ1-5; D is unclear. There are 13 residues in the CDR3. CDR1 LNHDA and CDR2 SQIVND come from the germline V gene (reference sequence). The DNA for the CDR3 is TGTGCCAGTAGTGAGGTTAGCAATCAGCCCCAGCGTTTT. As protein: CASSEVSNQPQRF.

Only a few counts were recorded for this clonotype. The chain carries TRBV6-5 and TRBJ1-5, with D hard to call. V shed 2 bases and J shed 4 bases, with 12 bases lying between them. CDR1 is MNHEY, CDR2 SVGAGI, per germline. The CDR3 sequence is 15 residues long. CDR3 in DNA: TGTGCCAGCAGTTACAGTGGCAGAGGGAATCAGCCCCAGCATTTT. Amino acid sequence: CASSYSGRGNQPQHF.

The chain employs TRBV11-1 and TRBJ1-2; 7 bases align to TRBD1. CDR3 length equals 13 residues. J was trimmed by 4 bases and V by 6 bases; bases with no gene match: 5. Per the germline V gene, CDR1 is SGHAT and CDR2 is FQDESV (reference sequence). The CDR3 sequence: CASRVGTAYGYTF. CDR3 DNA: TGTGCCAGCAGAGTTGGGACAGCCTATGGCTACACCTTC.

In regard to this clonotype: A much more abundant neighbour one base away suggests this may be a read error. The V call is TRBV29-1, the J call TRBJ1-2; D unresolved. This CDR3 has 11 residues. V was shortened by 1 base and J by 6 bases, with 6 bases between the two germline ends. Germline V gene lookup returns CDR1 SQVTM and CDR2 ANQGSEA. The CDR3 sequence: CSVEGRNGYTF. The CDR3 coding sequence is TGCAGCGTTGAAGGGCGAAATGGCTACACCTTC.

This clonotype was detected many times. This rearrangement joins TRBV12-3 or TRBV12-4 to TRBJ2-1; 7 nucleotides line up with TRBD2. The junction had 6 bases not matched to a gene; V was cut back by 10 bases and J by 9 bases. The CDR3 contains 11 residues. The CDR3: CATGSGGEQFF. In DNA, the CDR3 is TGTGCCACGGGATCGGGAGGTGAGCAGTTCTTC.

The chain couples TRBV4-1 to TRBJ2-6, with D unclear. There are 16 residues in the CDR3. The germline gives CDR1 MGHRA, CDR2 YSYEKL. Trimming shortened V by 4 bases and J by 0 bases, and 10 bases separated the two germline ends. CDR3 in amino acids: CASSLQDRSGANVLTF. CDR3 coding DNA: TGCGCCAGCAGCCTTCAGGACCGCTCTGGGGCCAACGTCCTGACTTTC.

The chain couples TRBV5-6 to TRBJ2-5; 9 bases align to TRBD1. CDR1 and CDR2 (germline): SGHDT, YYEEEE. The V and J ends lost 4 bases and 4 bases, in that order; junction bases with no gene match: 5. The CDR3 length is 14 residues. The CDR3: CASSRGQGRETQYF. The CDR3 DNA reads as TGTGCCAGCAGCAGGGGACAGGGCAGAGAGACCCAGTACTTC.

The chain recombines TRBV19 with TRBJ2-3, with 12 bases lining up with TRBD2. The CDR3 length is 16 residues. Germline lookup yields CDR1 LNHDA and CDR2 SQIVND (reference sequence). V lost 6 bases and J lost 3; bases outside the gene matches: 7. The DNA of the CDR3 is TGTGCCAGTAGACTAGCGGGAGGAGTGTTGACAGATACGCAGTATTTT. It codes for CASRLAGGVLTDTQYF.

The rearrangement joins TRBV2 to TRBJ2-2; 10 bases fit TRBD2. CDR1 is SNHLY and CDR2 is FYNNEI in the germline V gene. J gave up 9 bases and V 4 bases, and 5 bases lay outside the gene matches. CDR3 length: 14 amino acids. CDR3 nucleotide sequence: TGTGCCAGCAGTGGAACTAGCGGGAACAGGGAGCTGTTTTTT. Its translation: CASSGTSGNRELFF. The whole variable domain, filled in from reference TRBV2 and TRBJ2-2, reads EPEVTQTPSHQVTQMGQEVILRCVPISNHLYFYWYRQILGQKVEFLVSFYNNEISEKSEIFDDQFSVERPDGSNFTLKIRSTKLEDSAMYFCASSGTSGNRELFFGEGSRLTVL.

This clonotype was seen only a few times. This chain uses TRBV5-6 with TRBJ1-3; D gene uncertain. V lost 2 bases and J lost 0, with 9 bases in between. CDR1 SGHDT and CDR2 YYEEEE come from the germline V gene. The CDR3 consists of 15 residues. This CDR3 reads CASSFVGSSGNTIYF. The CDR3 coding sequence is TGTGCCAGCAGCTTCGTGGGCAGCTCTGGAAACACCATATATTTT.

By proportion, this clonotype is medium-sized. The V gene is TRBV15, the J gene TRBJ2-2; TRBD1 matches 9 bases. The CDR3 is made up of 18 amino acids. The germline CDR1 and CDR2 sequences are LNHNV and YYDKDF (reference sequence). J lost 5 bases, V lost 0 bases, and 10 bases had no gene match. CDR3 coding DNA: TGTGCCACCAGCAGAGACCTATTGACAGGGGGGGTGACCGGGGAGCTGTTTTTT. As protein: CATSRDLLTGGVTGELFF.

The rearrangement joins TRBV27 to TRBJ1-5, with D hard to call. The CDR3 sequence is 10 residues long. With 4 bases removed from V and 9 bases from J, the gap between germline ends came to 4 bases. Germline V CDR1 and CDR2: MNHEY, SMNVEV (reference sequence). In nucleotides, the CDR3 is TGTGCCAGCAGTTGGTTGCCCCAGCATTTT. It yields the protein CASSWLPQHF.

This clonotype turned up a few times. The CDR3 nucleotides read TGTGCCAGCAGTTACTCTTGGCAGGGGGCTATACCCGGGGAGCTGTTTTTT. It translates to CASSYSWQGAIPGELFF. The V call is TRBV6-5, the J call TRBJ2-2, with 8 bases that match TRBD1. V shed 0 bases, J shed 6 bases, and the junction held 9 bases outside the gene matches. Looked up from germline, CDR1 is MNHEY and CDR2 is SVGAGI. The CDR3 sequence is 17 residues long.

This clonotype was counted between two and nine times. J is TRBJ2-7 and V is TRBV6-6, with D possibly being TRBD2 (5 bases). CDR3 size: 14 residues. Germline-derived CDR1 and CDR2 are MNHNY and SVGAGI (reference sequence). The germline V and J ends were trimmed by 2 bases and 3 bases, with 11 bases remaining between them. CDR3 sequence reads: CASSYTTGSYEQYF. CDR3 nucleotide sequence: TGTGCCAGCAGTTACACGACGGGGAGCTACGAGCAGTACTTC.

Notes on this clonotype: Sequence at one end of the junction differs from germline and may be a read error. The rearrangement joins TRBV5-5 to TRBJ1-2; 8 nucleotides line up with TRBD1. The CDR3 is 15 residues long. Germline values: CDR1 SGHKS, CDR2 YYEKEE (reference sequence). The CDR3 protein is CARSLPSDRENGYTF. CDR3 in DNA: TGTGCCAGAAGCTTACCTTCGGACAGGGAAAATGGCTACACCTTC.

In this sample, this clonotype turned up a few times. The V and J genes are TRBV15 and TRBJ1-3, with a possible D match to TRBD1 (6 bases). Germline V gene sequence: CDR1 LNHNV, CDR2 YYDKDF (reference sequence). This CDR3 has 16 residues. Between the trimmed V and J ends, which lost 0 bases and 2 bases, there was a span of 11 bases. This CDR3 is CATSRDRGGTGNTIYF. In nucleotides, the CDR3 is TGTGCCACCAGCAGAGATCGGGGGGGCACTGGAAACACCATATATTTT.

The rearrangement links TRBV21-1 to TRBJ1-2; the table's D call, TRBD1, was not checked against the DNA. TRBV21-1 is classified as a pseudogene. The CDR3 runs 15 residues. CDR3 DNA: TGTGCCAGCTATATTGACGGTGGGGGATGCTATGGCTACACCTTC. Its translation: CASYIDGGGCYGYTF.

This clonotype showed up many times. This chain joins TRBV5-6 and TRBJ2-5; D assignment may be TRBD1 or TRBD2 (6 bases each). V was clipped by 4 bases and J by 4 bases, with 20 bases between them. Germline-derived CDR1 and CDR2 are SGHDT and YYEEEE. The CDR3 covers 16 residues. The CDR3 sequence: CASSRRRGRRGETQYF. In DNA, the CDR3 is TGTGCCAGCAGCCGCCGTCGGGGGCGGAGGGGAGAGACCCAGTACTTC.

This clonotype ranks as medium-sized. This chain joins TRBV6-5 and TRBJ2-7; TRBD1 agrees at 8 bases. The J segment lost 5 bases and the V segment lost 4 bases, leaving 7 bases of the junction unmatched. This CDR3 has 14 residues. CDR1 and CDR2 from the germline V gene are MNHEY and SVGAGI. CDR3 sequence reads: CASSFDRGLNEQYF. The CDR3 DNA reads TGTGCCAGCAGTTTCGACAGGGGCCTGAACGAGCAGTACTTC.

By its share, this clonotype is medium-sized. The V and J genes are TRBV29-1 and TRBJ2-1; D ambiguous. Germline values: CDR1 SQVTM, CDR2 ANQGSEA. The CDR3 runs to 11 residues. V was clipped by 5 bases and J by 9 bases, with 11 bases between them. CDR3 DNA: TGCAGCGTTCCCTGGGGATCTGAGCAGTTCTTC. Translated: CSVPWGSEQFF.

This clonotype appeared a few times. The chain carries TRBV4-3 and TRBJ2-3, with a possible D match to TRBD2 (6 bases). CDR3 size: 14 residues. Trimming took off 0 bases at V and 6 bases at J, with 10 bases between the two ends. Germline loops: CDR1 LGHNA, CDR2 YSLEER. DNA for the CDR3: TGCGCCAGCAGCCAAGAGGGAGGCAGGGATACGCAGTATTTT. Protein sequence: CASSQEGGRDTQYF.

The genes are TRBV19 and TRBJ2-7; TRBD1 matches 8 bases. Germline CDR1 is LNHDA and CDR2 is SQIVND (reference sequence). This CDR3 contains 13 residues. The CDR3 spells CATSGGSSYEQYF. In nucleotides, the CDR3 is TGTGCTACCTCAGGGGGCTCTTCCTACGAGCAGTACTTC.

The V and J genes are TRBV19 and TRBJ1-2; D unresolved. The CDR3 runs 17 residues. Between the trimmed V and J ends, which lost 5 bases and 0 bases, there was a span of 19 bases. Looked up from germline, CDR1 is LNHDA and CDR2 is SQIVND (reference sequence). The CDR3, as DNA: TGTGCCAGTAGTCATCCTTCTATGGACGGCTCTAACTATGGCTACACCTTC. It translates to CASSHPSMDGSNYGYTF.